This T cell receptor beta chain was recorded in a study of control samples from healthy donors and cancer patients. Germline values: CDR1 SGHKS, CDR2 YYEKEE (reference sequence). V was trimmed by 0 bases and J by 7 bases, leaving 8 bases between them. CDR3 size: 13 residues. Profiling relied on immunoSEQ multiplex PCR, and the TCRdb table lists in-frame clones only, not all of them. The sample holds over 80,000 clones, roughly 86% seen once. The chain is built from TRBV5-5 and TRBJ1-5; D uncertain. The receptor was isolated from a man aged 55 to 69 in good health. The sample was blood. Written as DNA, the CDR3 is TGTGCCAGCAGCTTGGATGTTGACCAGCCCCAGCATTTT. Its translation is CASSLDVDQPQHF.